The present T cell receptor (beta chain) was sequenced within a study of T cell responses to AZD1222 COVID-19 vaccine. Study findings and constraints: Mostly white British, mostly female donors; authors suggested clonal diversity may be underestimated.

This CDR3 comprises 15 residues. Germline CDR1 is PRHDT and CDR2 is FYEKMQ (reference sequence). Trimming stripped 4 bases from V and 2 bases from J, with 11 bases between. The assay was immunoSEQ multiplex PCR, and TCRdb's table has in-frame clones only and misses some. Found here are 90,000 to 130,000 clones, about 85% of them singletons; the top ten hold over 1.5%. Remarks on this clone: What it binds is unknown.

The sample consisted of peripheral blood, taken on day 0 of AZD1222 vaccination. V usage is TRBV13 and J usage is TRBJ1-4, with no clear D. The receptor was derived from an adult in good health. The DNA for the CDR3 is TGTGCCAGCAGCTCCAGCAGCGGGACTAATGAAAAACTGTTTTTT. It specifies CASSSSSGTNEKLFF.